In this sample, the clone carrying this T cell receptor (beta chain) turned up a few times. Its antigen is not known. This entry is derived from a study of T-cell memory formation after mild COVID-19. Study-wide results and limits: Cross-reactive memory appears to have joined, as suggested by some responding clones showing up in pre-infection memory. Day 15 to 85 contractors were CD4/CD8 balanced; later expanders leaned CD4+. Whether second-wave clones peaking at day 37 were SARS-CoV-2 specific went unconfirmed.

TCRdb passed the 5' RACE reads through MiXCR, listing each CDR3 protein once. The sample contains hundreds of thousands of distinct CDR3 sequences, more than 15% of which appear only once. Per germline, CDR1 SQVTM and CDR2 ANQGSEA. V was cut by 7 bases and J by 3 bases, with 12 bases left in between. This CDR3 is built from 13 residues. Material: PBMCs or a T cell subset sorted from them (not recorded which). The chain joins TRBV29-1 to TRBJ2-2; TRBD2 might be the D (5 bases). This TCR derives from an adult woman who had mild COVID-19 (a few samples of this study predate the infection). Cell type and time point are not known. CDR3 coding DNA: TGCAGCGCCGTTTCGGGGTACACCGGGGAGCTGTTTTTT. Amino acid sequence: CSAVSGYTGELFF.